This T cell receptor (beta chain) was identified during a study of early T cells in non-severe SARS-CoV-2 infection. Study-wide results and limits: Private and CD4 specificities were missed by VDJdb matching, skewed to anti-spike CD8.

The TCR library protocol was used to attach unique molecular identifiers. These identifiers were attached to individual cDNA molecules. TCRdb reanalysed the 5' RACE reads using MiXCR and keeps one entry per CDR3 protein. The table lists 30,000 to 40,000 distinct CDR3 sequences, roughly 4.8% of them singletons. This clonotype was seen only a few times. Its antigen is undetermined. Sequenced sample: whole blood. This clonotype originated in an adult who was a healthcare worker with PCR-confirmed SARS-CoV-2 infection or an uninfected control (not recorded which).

The CDR3 is CSVEASGGSSTDTQYF. For the CDR3, the DNA is TGCAGCGTTGAGGCTAGCGGGGGTTCTAGCACAGATACGCAGTATTTT. This rearrangement joins TRBV29-1 to TRBJ2-3; 10 nucleotides line up with TRBD2. CDR3 length: 16 amino acids. Trimming removed 3 bases from V and 0 bases from J; junction bases left unmatched: 6. Germline CDR1 and CDR2: SQVTM and ANQGSEA.